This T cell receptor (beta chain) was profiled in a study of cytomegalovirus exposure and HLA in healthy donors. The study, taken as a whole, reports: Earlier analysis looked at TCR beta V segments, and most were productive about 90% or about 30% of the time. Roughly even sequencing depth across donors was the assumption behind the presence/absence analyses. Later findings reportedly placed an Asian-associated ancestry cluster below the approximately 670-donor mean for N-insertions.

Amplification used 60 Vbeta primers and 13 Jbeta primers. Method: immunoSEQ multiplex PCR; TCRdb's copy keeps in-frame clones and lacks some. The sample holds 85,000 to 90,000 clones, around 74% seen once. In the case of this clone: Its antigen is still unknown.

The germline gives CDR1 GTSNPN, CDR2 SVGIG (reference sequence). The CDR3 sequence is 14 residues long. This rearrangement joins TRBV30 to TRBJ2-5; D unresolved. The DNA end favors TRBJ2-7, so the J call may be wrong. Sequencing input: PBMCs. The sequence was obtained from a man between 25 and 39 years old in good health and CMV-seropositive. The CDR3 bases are TGTGCCTGGAGTGTATTTAGCAGCTCCTACGAGCAGTACTTC. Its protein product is CAWSVFSSSYEQYF.